The T cell receptor (beta chain) described here comes from a study of blood T cell repertoires in COVID-19. Across the whole study: Acute and convalescent COVID-19 samples came from the United States, Italy and Spain. T cells, B-cell-depleted T cells, or PBMCs supplied cDNA or gDNA.

Per the study methods: Researchers report that nucleated cell counts were estimated from reference gene primer amplification. The table came from immunoSEQ multiplex PCR; TCRdb's copy has only in-frame clones and leaves some out. V and J calls and clone size follow that table, whereas D and trimming were derived from the DNA. The sample comprises some 200,000 clones, roughly four fifths of which are singletons, and 12% rests with the top ten. The CDR3 has 13 residues. V gave up 2 bases and J gave up 7 bases, with 9 bases separating them. CDR1 is SGHDN and CDR2 is FVKESK in the germline V gene. The source is a man aged 35-49 years who had recovered from COVID-19. The chain recombines TRBV14 with TRBJ2-1; the D is unclear. The sequenced material came from PBMCs or T cells enriched from blood (not recorded which). This CDR3 reads CASSQQAQNEQFF. The CDR3 region has the DNA TGTGCCAGCAGCCAACAAGCACAGAATGAGCAGTTCTTC.